The clone carrying this TCR beta chain has more than one count but fewer than ten. Its antigen is not known. These data are taken from a study of response to subunit inactivated influenza vaccine. Study results and limitations: Authors suggested seasonal influenza vaccinations each recruit few new T cells.

TCRdb re-called the RT-PCR reads with MiXCR, one entry per CDR3 protein. The sample records 800,000 to 1,000,000 distinct CDR3 sequences, 21% being singletons. Germline CDR1 and CDR2: KGHDR and SFDVKD. J gave up 6 bases and V 4 bases, and 6 bases lay outside the gene matches. The CDR3 runs to 15 residues. The source material was PBMCs from blood, sampled roughly 5 days after vaccination. The chain combines TRBV24-1 with TRBJ1-5; 9 bases agree with TRBD1. The clonotype was recovered from a man in his forties or fifties who received an inactivated influenza vaccine. This chain's CDR3 is CATSESGTGRQPQHF. CDR3 bases: TGTGCCACCAGTGAATCCGGGACAGGGCGTCAGCCCCAGCATTTT.